This T cell receptor (beta chain) was sequenced for a study of blood T cell repertoires in COVID-19. Study in general: Acute and convalescent COVID-19 samples came from the United States, Italy and Spain. Sample material is recorded as cDNA or gDNA derived from T cells, B-cell-depleted T cells, or PBMCs.

Germline V gene sequence: CDR1 LGHNA, CDR2 YNFKEQ. The CDR3 contains 15 residues. V gave up 2 bases and J gave up 4 bases, with 14 bases separating them. Seattle researchers signed up patients amid active infection and tracked them longitudinally. Original processing methods: Counts of nucleated cells, estimated from reference gene primer amplification, were obtained. Generated by immunoSEQ multiplex PCR, the TCRdb table keeps only in-frame clones and is missing some. V, J and clone size reflect that table, while D and trimming were determined from the DNA. The sample holds some 120,000 clones, around 85% seen once.

This receptor was taken from an elderly woman with COVID-19, enrolled during active disease. Sequenced: peripheral blood. The chain has TRBV4-2 and TRBJ1-2; D is perhaps TRBD1 (6 bases). CDR3 DNA sequence: TGTGCCAGCAGCCAAAGGGACCAGGGGAGCTATGGCTACACCTTC. Its translation: CASSQRDQGSYGYTF.